This T cell receptor (beta chain) came from a study of human T cells and chemical hapten exposure. About the study: In the sensitization step, 2% DPC was placed on approximately 2 cm by approximately 2 cm of upper inner arm skin.

The time point here: patch test 1, 2 weeks after DPC sensitization. Specified treatment: therapeutic diphenylcyclopropenone sensitization with weekly scalp DPC. Per the germline V gene, CDR1 is MNHEY and CDR2 is SVGEGT. With 5 bases removed from V and 0 bases from J, the gap between germline ends came to 11 bases. The CDR3 has 16 amino acids. Ten or more counts support this clonotype. TCRdb redid the calling of the RACE reads with MiXCR, one entry per CDR3 protein. Of some 77,000 distinct CDR3 sequences detected, 10% appear once; the ten largest clones hold 1.4%. This specimen consisted of whole blood, obtained in connection with sensitization to the hapten diphenylcyclopropenone (DPC). This sequence was found in a woman aged 45-60 years with alopecia areata. Some clones in this sample may be carry-over from other donors' samples. The chain has TRBV6-2 or TRBV6-3 and TRBJ2-6; TRBD2 might be the D (6 bases). The DNA for the CDR3 is TGTGCCAGCAGTCGAAGCGGGCCCTCTGGGGCCAACGTCCTGACTTTC. Its protein is CASSRSGPSGANVLTF.